The sequence of this TCR beta chain was determined in a study of blood T cell repertoires in COVID-19. Study-wide background: The United States, Italy and Spain provided the acute and convalescent COVID-19 samples.

Sequencing used immunoSEQ multiplex PCR; TCRdb keeps in-frame clones, though not all of them. The sample has around 280,000 clones, around nine tenths seen once. Per the germline V gene, CDR1 is SGHRS and CDR2 is YFSETQ. V gave up 4 bases and J gave up 7 bases; unmatched junction bases: 10. The CDR3 loop spans 15 amino acids. This sequence originates from a woman younger than 45 with COVID-19, enrolled during active disease. The rearrangement links TRBV5-1 to TRBJ2-7; 11 bases map to TRBD1. The sequencing input was peripheral blood. The CDR3 protein is CASSPQGQGALEQYF. The DNA for the CDR3 is TGCGCCAGCAGCCCACAAGGACAGGGGGCCTTGGAGCAGTACTTC.